The clone carrying this T cell receptor beta chain has just a few counts. A Seattle source enrolled patients during active infection and followed them longitudinally. The data derive from a study of blood T cell repertoires in COVID-19. Whole-study context: The analysed material was cDNA or gDNA that came from T cells, B-cell-depleted T cells, or PBMCs.

The germline gives CDR1 SNHLY, CDR2 FYNNEI. This CDR3 has 14 amino acids. V was clipped by 6 bases and J by 5 bases; unmatched bases: 4. Produced via immunoSEQ multiplex PCR; TCRdb's table is partial and in-frame only. The profile shows approximately 290,000 clones, 80% to 85% of them singletons. The TCR comes from a person aged 70 to 85 with COVID-19, enrolled during active disease. Material: peripheral blood. The chain recombines TRBV2 with TRBJ2-1, with 10 bases lining up with TRBD2. The DNA of the CDR3 is TGTGCCAGCAGCTCAGGACTAGCGGACAATGAGCAGTTCTTC. This encodes CASSSGLADNEQFF.